This T cell receptor (beta chain) was captured by sequencing in a study of T cell responses to AZD1222 COVID-19 vaccine. Findings and limits, study-wide: With two AZD1222 doses given, Spike-specific TCR breadth and depth both rose. AZD1222 recipients seropositive at baseline numbered only 5 to 7. Unmutated variant regions reportedly attract nearly half of all spike-specific TCRs. After the peak T cell response, and only then, were repertoires sampled.

Germline assignment: CDR1 SGHRS and CDR2 YFSETQ. This CDR3 spans 14 amino acids. J was trimmed by 4 bases and V by 6 bases; bases with no gene match: 3. Points on this clone: What it recognizes is unknown.

TCRdb keeps only in-frame clones here, not all; method: immunoSEQ multiplex PCR. The sample records over 130,000 clones, about nine tenths being singletons. V is TRBV5-1 and J is TRBJ2-2; TRBD1 agrees at 10 bases. The sequencing used peripheral blood, collected on day 0 of AZD1222 vaccination. This sequence was found in an adult in good health. CDR3 sequence: CASTDRGSTGELFF. The DNA for the CDR3 is TGCGCCAGCACGGACAGGGGGAGCACCGGGGAGCTGTTTTTT.